This T cell receptor (beta chain) is drawn from a study of regulatory T cells in long-lasting Graves disease (dated by TCRdb to about 2021). General notes on the study: Patients with newly diagnosed Graves' disease had been on antithyroid drugs for under 3 months. TCR sequencing covered about 13 persistent and around 20 newly diagnosed Graves' disease patients, some 35 samples in total. The study was conducted in China and was registered as a clinical trial. Peripheral blood TCR sequencing and RNA sequencing compared persistent Graves' disease patients with newly diagnosed Graves' disease patients.

Per the publication, the time point label means: newly diagnosed GD, antithyroid drugs for less than 3 months. For both TCR sequencing and RNA sequencing, RNA was extracted from PBMCs using TRIzol. Graves' disease was diagnosed according to American Thyroid Association guidelines. The patients came from an endocrinology department in Xi'an, China. Each patient gave about 8.1 milliliters of peripheral blood, collected in an EDTA anticoagulant tube. PBMCs were isolated by Ficoll Paque Plus density gradient separation without further T cell sorting. RNA quality was checked with an Agilent 2100 Bioanalyzer and agarose gel, and concentration with a NanoDrop 2000. CDR1 and CDR2, per the germline V gene (reference sequence), are MNHEY and SMNVEV. The CDR3 runs 14 amino acids, cysteine and phenylalanine included. This entry keeps only the CDR3 DNA: 42 bases, framed from base 1. The library relied on multiplex PCR. The run used an Illumina HiSeq 4000. TCR beta libraries were built with iRepertoire HTBI primers and Arm-PCR amplification of CDR3 regions. Gel purification was performed on PCR products prior to sequencing. On the study's bioinformatics: Gene usage analysis of CDR3 amino acid clonotypes relied on the roughly 67 TRBV and 14 TRBJ segments identified across samples. Filtered high-quality paired reads were merged into contigs using COPE and FqMerger. BLAST was used to align contigs to the IMGT TRBV, TRBD and TRBJ reference genes, and CDR3 was defined following IMGT. Any clonotype with a frequency above 0.1% was counted as a highly expanded clone. Shannon entropy was used to measure repertoire diversity, and the Gini coefficient was used to measure V-J evenness. Clonotypes shared by more than one individual were considered public. TCRdb took the public reads, trimmed them with fastp at Q25, ran MiXCR for clone calling and kept in-frame beta chains. Every distinct CDR3 protein forms one entry, paired with its most common genes and DNA. In this record, the V and J calls reflect TCRdb's handling and not the investigators' own analysis. Counted in this sample were 400,000 to 550,000 distinct CDR3 sequences; about 17% of them appeared once. The ten largest clones add up to 9.5% to 12% of the sample.

Concerning this clonotype: Its recognized antigen is unknown. One base away lies a much larger clone, so this may be a sequencing read error.

The paper's findings and limits, for the study overall: Compared with newly diagnosed patients, patients with persistent Graves' disease had lower TCR Shannon entropy and fewer highly expanded clones, which suggests clonal expansion. Patients with persistent disease shared more public clonotypes (around 2,500) than newly diagnosed patients did (966). The authors noted that the small sample size was a limitation that may lower accuracy. TRBV28, TRBJ1-2 and TRBJ2-5 were preferentially used in persistent disease, while TRBV20-1 and TRBJ2-1 were favored in newly diagnosed disease. Peripheral blood alone was examined, since thyroid tissue, which constituted the primary lesion, could not be accessed. Only the TCR beta chain was sequenced and analyzed.

These same data were also listed under a study on T cells in Graves' hyperthyroidism and ophthalmopathy. Per the second study: A patient counted as having stable Graves' hyperthyroidism if no progression to ophthalmopathy occurred over 18 months of follow-up. Hyperthyroidism patients were newly diagnosed, with disease duration under 2 months, and aged 18 to 65 years. The study excluded patients with uncontrolled infections, other autoimmune diseases, pregnancy or lactation. Diagnoses were established on the basis of clinical symptoms, serum thyroxine and TRAb, thyroid ultrasound, and orbital computed tomography. For the first round of RT-PCR on the TCR CDR3, the HTBI primer set was used together with the Qiagen OneStep RT-PCR kit. Most expanded thyroid clonotypes (frequency above 0.001) were also detected in blood, suggesting blood repertoires may reflect thyroid immune responses. In cross-validation, a model built on a 13 V-J signature told ophthalmopathy apart from stable hyperthyroidism with about 90% sensitivity and approximately 81% specificity, and in testing the same model reached 80%/75%. In validation, the model predicted progression to ophthalmopathy a median of about 5.9 months before onset, with approximately 70% sensitivity and nearly 75% specificity. A discovery cohort of roughly 100 patients, about 40 with Graves' ophthalmopathy and 57 with stable Graves' hyperthyroidism, was used to find distinguishing TCR V-J signatures. Prospective prediction of ophthalmopathy was tested in an independent validation cohort of approximately 19 hyperthyroidism patients and roughly 16 patients who later progressed to ophthalmopathy. For training and testing, the 100 patients in the discovery cohort were randomly divided in a 7:3 ratio. In roughly six Graves' hyperthyroidism patients, the study also compared T-cell repertoires from thyroid tissue with T-cell repertoires from blood. Once sampling was done, hyperthyroidism patients were given methimazole at a starting dose of 30 mg daily, whereas ophthalmopathy patients were given high-dose intravenous methylprednisolone. Libraries were constructed in a second round of multiplex PCR, after which size selection and purification were carried out. The libraries were sequenced on an Illumina HiSeq2000 using paired-end 100 bp reads. SOAPnuke was used to process the raw data, with reads discarded if the reads contained adapters or uncalled bases, had a mean Phred below 15, or lacked an exact constant-primer or identifier match. High-quality paired reads were merged with COPE v1.2.5, and unique nucleotide sequences were defined as clonotypes. Clonotypes were aligned to IMGT TRBV, TRBD and TRBJ reference segments using MiTCR v1.1. Only V-J combinations with frequency above 0.0001, covering about 99% of repertoires, were analysed. A TCS score was defined as the ratio of F50 (clonal expansion) to E x V (chaos), with BLOSUM62-based TCRdist applied between CDR3 peptides within each V-J. Welch's t-statistics and random forest reduced 450 to 600 V-J features to roughly 13, which were used in a naive Bayes classifier (R e1071). Sample size was not statistically predetermined, and blinding of investigators to group allocation was not performed. The paper reports TCR Vbeta CDR3 sequencing of approximately 130 peripheral blood samples: around 45 ophthalmopathy, over 70 hyperthyroidism and approximately 17 progressor patients.

Sequencing was performed on peripheral blood mononuclear cells (PBMCs), taken at new diagnosis, from a patient treated with antithyroid drugs. The sequence derives from a woman aged 30 to 39 with Graves disease. Donor details come from another sample of the same person, matched by shared clones. The V gene is TRBV27 and the J gene is TRBJ2-7; 8 bases in between match TRBD2. For the CDR3, the sequence is CVSSFVGRAREQYF. In nucleotides, the sequence is TGTGTCAGCAGTTTTGTCGGGAGGGCCCGGGAGCAGTACTTC.